This TCR beta chain was observed in a study of OX40 agonist ivuxolimab in advanced cancers. Profiling relied on immunoSEQ multiplex PCR, and the TCRdb table lists in-frame clones only, not all of them. Of roughly 13,000 clones listed, approximately 93% were seen once; the top ten hold about 20%. Turning to this clone: Its antigen remains unknown.

General study results and limits: What antigens the expanded peripheral T cells recognized was never established.

The clonotype comes from an adult with an advanced solid tumor such as melanoma, head and neck, liver or kidney cancer. The sample here was CD4+ or CD8+ T cells sorted from blood, taken in a trial of the OX40 agonist ivuxolimab.

The CDR3 sequence is CASSQQTDYEQYF. Written as DNA, the CDR3 is TGTGCCAGCAGCCAACAGACGGACTACGAGCAGTACTTC. The chain links TRBV14 to TRBJ2-7, with D unclear. The germline V gene has CDR1 SGHDN and CDR2 FVKESK. V was pared by 2 bases and J by 3 bases, with 8 bases between. This CDR3 is 13 amino acids long. Full variable domain (missing parts from reference TRBV14 and TRBJ2-7): EAGVTQFPSHSVIEKGQTVTLRCDPISGHDNLYWYRRVMGKEIKFLLHFVKESKQDESGMPNNRFLAERTGGTYSTLKVQPAELEDSGVYFCASSQQTDYEQYFGPGTRLTVT.